The 23 T cell receptor beta chains in this list originate from one sample, sequenced in a study of T cell responses to AZD1222 COVID-19 vaccine. The repertoire was sequenced with immunoSEQ multiplex PCR; TCRdb's copy has only in-frame clones and lacks some. In the table there are 150,000 or so clones, 92% of which are singletons. Sequencing used peripheral blood, obtained 28 days after the second AZD1222 dose. The receptors stem from an adult who received the AZD1222 COVID-19 vaccine.

The rearrangement uses TRBV6-5 and TRBJ2-1, with 11 bases fitting TRBD2. The ends lost 6 bases at V and 4 bases at J; junction bases unmatched: 5. Germline CDR1 is MNHEY and CDR2 is SVGAGI. This CDR3 has 15 residues. CDR3 sequence reads: CASRTLAGGYNEQFF. The CDR3 DNA reads TGTGCCAGCAGGACCTTAGCGGGGGGGTACAATGAGCAGTTCTTC.

This clone has only a few counts. The rearrangement links TRBV20-1 to TRBJ1-1; TRBD1 agrees at 10 bases. V lost 3 bases to trimming and J lost 7 bases; unmatched junction nucleotides: 11. The CDR3 extends over 15 amino acids. Germline assignment: CDR1 DFQATT and CDR2 SNEGSKA (reference sequence). The CDR3: CSASGTGVFYGEAFF. The CDR3 bases are TGCAGTGCTAGTGGGACAGGGGTCTTCTACGGTGAAGCTTTCTTT.

The chain recombines TRBV5-1 with TRBJ1-1, with D possibly being TRBD1 (5 bases). V lost 6 bases and J 0 bases, leaving 12 bases between the germline ends. Germline V gene sequence: CDR1 SGHRS, CDR2 YFSETQ. The CDR3 consists of 14 residues. The CDR3 loop reads CASKGTALNTEAFF. The CDR3 DNA reads as TGCGCCAGCAAAGGGACCGCCTTGAACACTGAAGCTTTCTTT.

V gene TRBV9 combines with J gene TRBJ1-5; D gene unclear. Trimming removed 0 bases from V and 4 bases from J, with 5 bases in between. The CDR3 is made up of 13 amino acids. CDR1 and CDR2 from the germline V gene are SGDLS and YYNGEE. The CDR3 nucleotides are TGTGCCAGCAGCGTAGTAGGAAATCAGCCCCAGCATTTT. Protein sequence: CASSVVGNQPQHF.

This chain uses TRBV6-5 with TRBJ1-1, with D perhaps TRBD1 (5 bases). Germline V gives CDR1 MNHEY, CDR2 SVGAGI. CDR3 length equals 12 residues. V was shortened by 5 bases and J by 7 bases, with 11 bases between the two germline ends. CDR3 coding DNA: TGTGCCAGCAGTCCAAGAGGGGTTGAAGCTTTCTTT. Its translation is CASSPRGVEAFF.

The V call is TRBV9, the J call TRBJ1-2; tentatively, D is TRBD1 (5 bases). The CDR3 runs 13 residues. Trimming took off 0 bases at V and 7 bases at J, with 10 bases between the two ends. Per the germline V gene, CDR1 is SGDLS and CDR2 is YYNGEE. The CDR3 region has the DNA TGTGCCAGCAGCGTAGATGGAGGGACTGGCTACACCTTC. It encodes CASSVDGGTGYTF.

The count of this clone is one. This chain uses TRBV6-5 with TRBJ2-7; D might be TRBD2 (7 bases). The CDR3 runs 15 residues. V lost 7 bases, J lost 0 bases, and 16 bases lay in between. The germline V gene has CDR1 MNHEY and CDR2 SVGAGI. CDR3 nucleotide sequence: TGTGCCAGCAACCCGTGGGAGGGGGGCTCCTACGAGCAGTACTTC. Protein product: CASNPWEGGSYEQYF.

The chain links TRBV7-9 to TRBJ1-3, with TRBD1 matching 7 bases. The CDR3 runs 13 residues. Germline assignment: CDR1 SEHNR and CDR2 FQNEAQ (reference sequence). Losses at the gene ends were 7 bases for V and 4 bases for J; bases not matched to a gene: 4. The CDR3 is CASIPGQGNTIYF. The CDR3 coding sequence is TGTGCCAGCATCCCGGGACAGGGAAACACCATATATTTT.

This chain links TRBV27 with TRBJ1-6, with unresolved D. This CDR3 comprises 15 residues. V lost 0 bases to trimming and J lost 10 bases, with 13 bases between them. Germline CDR1 reads MNHEY; CDR2 reads SMNVEV (reference sequence). This chain's CDR3 is CASSLSLGIDSPLHF. CDR3 bases: TGTGCCAGCAGTTTATCGTTAGGGATTGACTCACCCCTCCACTTT.

V and J are TRBV7-6 and TRBJ2-1; tentative D call: TRBD1 (5 bases). V lost 0 bases to trimming and J lost 10 bases, with 19 bases between them. This CDR3 has 16 amino acids. CDR1 SGHVS and CDR2 FNYEAQ come from the germline V gene. CDR3 protein: CASSLATSRLGREQFF. The CDR3 nucleotides read TGTGCCAGCAGCTTAGCCACCAGTCGGTTGGGGCGCGAGCAGTTCTTC.

This chain links TRBV12-3 or TRBV12-4 with TRBJ2-7, with TRBD2 identical over 7 bases. V dropped 3 bases and J dropped 6; count of bases not matched to a gene: 2. There are 12 residues in the CDR3. The CDR3 protein is CASSLGGFEQYF. CDR3 sequence (DNA): TGTGCCAGCAGTTTGGGGGGGTTCGAGCAGTACTTC.

The V and J genes are TRBV29-1 and TRBJ1-3, with D tentatively TRBD1 (5 bases). The V gene's germline CDR1 is SQVTM and CDR2 ANQGSEA. Trimming removed 4 bases at V and 2 bases at J, with 9 bases between. The CDR3 runs 13 residues. The CDR3 here is CSVVPGTGNTIYF. DNA for the CDR3: TGCAGCGTTGTGCCAGGGACTGGAAACACCATATATTTT.

The chain couples TRBV27 to TRBJ2-1, with D possibly being TRBD1 or TRBD2 (5 bases each). Trimming took 2 bases from V and 8 from J, leaving 22 bases between them. The CDR3 length is 17 residues. Germline V CDR1 and CDR2: MNHEY, SMNVEV (reference sequence). In nucleotides, the CDR3 is TGTGCCAGCAGTTTAAATCTCCGGGGACCTCAACCCTATGAGCAGTTCTTC. Protein: CASSLNLRGPQPYEQFF.

The chain carries TRBV6-5 and TRBJ1-1; no reliable D call. The CDR3 length is 13 residues. Trimming left V 7 bases short and J 0 bases short, with 9 bases between. Germline V gene lookup returns CDR1 MNHEY and CDR2 SVGAGI. DNA for the CDR3: TGTGCCAGCATTAAAAACATGAACACTGAAGCTTTCTTT. As protein: CASIKNMNTEAFF.

This clone was seen a single time. This chain's CDR3 is CASSLSRPSSDEQYF. DNA for the CDR3: TGTGCCAGCAGCTTATCTCGTCCGTCATCGGACGAGCAGTACTTC. The chain employs TRBV7-9 and TRBJ2-7; D remains unclear. The CDR3 is made up of 15 amino acids. Germline CDR1 SEHNR, CDR2 FQNEAQ (reference sequence). The V gene lost 2 bases and the J gene lost 5 bases, with 16 bases spanning the gap.

This chain links TRBV5-1 with TRBJ2-7; 7 bases line up with TRBD1. The ends lost 0 bases at V and 1 base at J; junction bases unmatched: 4. CDR3 length: 15 amino acids. In germline, CDR1 is SGHRS, CDR2 YFSETQ. CDR3 sequence: CASSLEGRGSYEQYF. Here the CDR3 DNA reads TGCGCCAGCAGCTTGGAGGGCAGGGGGTCCTACGAGCAGTACTTC.

This clone was counted only a few times. The chain is built from TRBV19 and TRBJ2-4; D unclear. Looked up from germline, CDR1 is LNHDA and CDR2 is SQIVND (reference sequence). The CDR3 runs to 14 residues. Trimming took off 3 bases at V and 7 bases at J, with 13 bases between the two ends. The CDR3 region has the DNA TGTGCCAGTAGTATTTCCAGGCTGCGCAACATTCAGTACTTC. It codes for CASSISRLRNIQYF.

A word on this clone: In the same sample, other DNA sequences code for this CDR3. The V call is TRBV12-3 or TRBV12-4, the J call TRBJ1-2; maybe TRBD1 (5 bases). The CDR3 runs 13 residues. The germline V and J ends were trimmed by 2 bases and 2 bases, with 6 bases remaining between them. The CDR3 region is CASSLRGNYGYTF. CDR3 DNA: TGTGCCAGCAGTTTAAGGGGCAACTATGGCTACACCTTC.

The chain recombines TRBV2 with TRBJ1-1, with 7 nucleotides matching TRBD1. The V gene end was trimmed by 7 bases and the J gene end by 6 bases; junction bases not matched to a gene: 17. The CDR3 totals 16 residues. Germline V lookup: CDR1 SNHLY, CDR2 FYNNEI. The CDR3 region is CASTPIPYRGPPEAFF. The CDR3 nucleotides are TGTGCCAGCACCCCCATACCTTACAGGGGTCCCCCTGAAGCTTTCTTT. Full variable domain (missing parts from reference TRBV2 and TRBJ1-1): EPEVTQTPSHQVTQMGQEVILRCVPISNHLYFYWYRQILGQKVEFLVSFYNNEISEKSEIFDDQFSVERPDGSNFTLKIRSTKLEDSAMYFCASTPIPYRGPPEAFFGQGTRLTVV.

The DNA of the CDR3 is TGTGCCACCAGCAGTTCCGCCGGCAATCAGCCCCAGCATTTT. Amino acid sequence: CATSSSAGNQPQHF. The genes are TRBV15 and TRBJ1-5; D is unresolved. The germline V gene has CDR1 LNHNV and CDR2 YYDKDF (reference sequence). This CDR3 is built from 14 residues. The V end lost 3 bases, the J end lost 2 bases, and 8 bases lay between the germline ends.

The V gene is TRBV6-5, the J gene TRBJ1-1; a weak D match, TRBD1 (5 bases). Trimming removed 5 bases from V and 1 base from J, with 11 bases in between. There are 14 residues in the CDR3. Germline CDR1 reads MNHEY; CDR2 reads SVGAGI. The CDR3, as DNA: TGTGCCAGCAGTCCCCAGCAGGGGAACACTGAAGCTTTCTTT. Translated, it gives CASSPQQGNTEAFF.

The genes are TRBV5-1 and TRBJ2-5; D is perhaps TRBD2 (5 bases). The ends were cut back, 2 bases at V and 5 bases at J, with 13 bases in the middle. This CDR3 contains 14 residues. Per germline, CDR1 SGHRS and CDR2 YFSETQ. The DNA for the CDR3 is TGCGCCAGCAGCTTAAGGACTGGGTGGGAGACCCAGTACTTC. Encoded protein: CASSLRTGWETQYF.

The chain links TRBV2 to TRBJ1-3, with 12 bases aligning to TRBD1. The trim removed 3 bases at V and 4 bases at J, leaving 4 bases unmatched. Per germline, CDR1 SNHLY and CDR2 FYNNEI. This CDR3 has 16 residues. CDR3 sequence: CASSEGQGALGNTIYF. The CDR3 DNA follows: TGTGCCAGCAGTGAGGGACAGGGGGCGCTGGGAAACACCATATATTTT.